These T cell receptor beta chains were read from a single sample in a study of OX40 agonist ivuxolimab in advanced cancers. Libraries were prepared by immunoSEQ multiplex PCR; TCRdb keeps only in-frame clonotypes and omits some of them. The sample records about 59,000 clones, less than 85% being singletons. The material was CD4+ or CD8+ T cells sorted from blood, obtained in a trial of the OX40 agonist ivuxolimab. These receptors were taken from an adult with an advanced solid tumor such as melanoma, head and neck, liver or kidney cancer. Both conserved end residues are part of each CDR3. Fields, in order: V gene, J gene, D gene, CDR3 length, clone size, CDR3 protein, CDR3 DNA. A D gene is named only where the DNA matches it firmly. Clone size is shown for a subset of rows, as once, few, many or a class of expanded clone.

V: TRBV7-3; J: TRBJ2-1; D: TRBD2; length: 14; size: -; CDR3: CASSLSGGGTEQFF; DNA: TGTGCCAGCAGCTTAAGCGGCGGGGGGACCGAGCAGTTCTTC
V: TRBV5-1; J: TRBJ2-7; D: -; length: 16; size: -; CDR3: CASSLRQGGSSYEQYF; DNA: TGCGCCAGCAGTTTACGACAGGGCGGGAGCTCCTACGAGCAGTACTTC
V: TRBV7-6; J: TRBJ2-3; D: -; length: 13; size: -; CDR3: CASSPLGTDTQYF; DNA: TGTGCCAGCAGCCCCCTCGGCACAGATACGCAGTATTTT
V: TRBV6-1; J: TRBJ1-2; D: -; length: 17; size: -; CDR3: CASSEAHLGPTNYGYTF; DNA: TGTGCCAGCAGTGAAGCACATCTAGGTCCTACTAACTATGGCTACACCTTC
V: TRBV19; J: TRBJ1-5; D: TRBD1; length: 14; size: few; CDR3: CASRDRGPNQPQHF; DNA: TGTGCCAGTAGGGACAGGGGTCCGAATCAGCCCCAGCATTTT
V: TRBV18; J: TRBJ2-2; D: TRBD1; length: 17; size: -; CDR3: CASSPPTGQVNTGELFF; DNA: TGTGCCAGCTCACCACCGACGGGACAGGTCAACACCGGGGAGCTGTTTTTT
V: TRBV6-5; J: TRBJ2-5; D: -; length: 14; size: -; CDR3: CASEEAGAKETQYF; DNA: TGTGCCAGCGAAGAGGCGGGGGCCAAGGAGACCCAGTACTTC
V: TRBV6-1; J: TRBJ1-4; D: TRBD1; length: 15; size: -; CDR3: CASSARQGGSEKLFF; DNA: TGTGCCAGCAGTGCGCGACAGGGAGGGTCTGAAAAACTGTTTTTT
V: TRBV27; J: TRBJ2-7; D: TRBD1; length: 15; size: -; CDR3: CASSLLAGGINEQYF; DNA: TGTGCCAGCAGTTTATTGGCAGGGGGTATCAACGAGCAGTACTTC
V: TRBV27; J: TRBJ1-2; D: -; length: 13; size: -; CDR3: CASSLSSYYGYTF; DNA: TGTGCCAGCAGTTTATCATCATACTATGGCTACACCTTC
V: TRBV6-1; J: TRBJ2-2; D: -; length: 15; size: -; CDR3: CASSGMLGDTGELFF; DNA: TGTGCCAGCAGTGGTATGCTAGGGGACACCGGGGAGCTGTTTTTT
V: TRBV29-1; J: TRBJ2-3; D: TRBD2; length: 15; size: -; CDR3: CSVEDAGGHTDTQYF; DNA: TGCAGCGTTGAAGACGCGGGGGGTCACACAGATACGCAGTATTTT
V: TRBV6-5; J: TRBJ1-1; D: -; length: 16; size: -; CDR3: CASSYSTGAMNTEAFF; DNA: TGTGCCAGCAGTTACTCGACCGGGGCCATGAACACTGAAGCTTTCTTT
V: TRBV9; J: TRBJ2-3; D: -; length: 15; size: once; CDR3: CASSPASPSTDTQYF; DNA: TGTGCCAGCAGCCCAGCTTCCCCTAGCACAGATACGCAGTATTTT
V: TRBV27; J: TRBJ1-6; D: -; length: 12; size: -; CDR3: CASSFRNSPLHF; DNA: TGTGCCAGCAGTTTTAGGAATTCACCCCTCCACTTT
V: TRBV19; J: TRBJ2-3; D: -; length: 13; size: -; CDR3: CASSIRQTDTQYF; DNA: TGTGCCAGTAGTATTCGACAGACAGATACGCAGTATTTT
V: TRBV5-4; J: TRBJ2-1; D: TRBD1; length: 15; size: few; CDR3: CAYQSGQGRLDEQFF; DNA: TGTGCCTACCAAAGCGGACAGGGCAGATTAGATGAGCAGTTCTTC
V: TRBV5-1; J: TRBJ2-5; D: -; length: 11; size: few; CDR3: CASSSQETQYF; DNA: TGCGCCAGCAGCTCACAAGAGACCCAGTACTTC
V: TRBV18; J: TRBJ2-3; D: -; length: 15; size: -; CDR3: CASSPSDSSTDTQYF; DNA: TGTGCCAGCTCACCATCGGACTCTAGCACAGATACGCAGTATTTT
V: TRBV18; J: TRBJ2-3; D: -; length: 13; size: few; CDR3: CASGASEGDTQYF; DNA: TGTGCCAGCGGGGCATCAGAAGGGGATACGCAGTATTTT
V: TRBV29-1; J: TRBJ2-3; D: TRBD2; length: 11; size: -; CDR3: CSVGGGDTQYF; DNA: TGCAGCGTTGGCGGGGGAGATACGCAGTATTTT
V: TRBV9; J: TRBJ2-4; D: -; length: 12; size: -; CDR3: CASSVVGGIQYF; DNA: TGTGCCAGCAGCGTCGTAGGAGGCATTCAGTACTTC
V: TRBV2; J: TRBJ2-3; D: TRBD1; length: 17; size: -; CDR3: CASSWAQGALGTDTQYF; DNA: TGTGCCAGCAGTTGGGCACAGGGGGCTTTGGGCACAGATACGCAGTATTTT
V: TRBV30; J: TRBJ1-2; D: TRBD1; length: 13; size: -; CDR3: CAWVDRVRSGYTF; DNA: TGTGCCTGGGTGGACAGGGTTCGGTCTGGCTACACCTTC
V: TRBV28; J: TRBJ2-7; D: -; length: 15; size: -; CDR3: CASSPRAPIRYEQYF; DNA: TGTGCCAGCAGTCCCCGGGCCCCGATCCGCTACGAGCAGTACTTC
V: TRBV10-3; J: TRBJ1-5; D: -; length: 14; size: -; CDR3: CAISEGAANQPQHF; DNA: TGTGCCATCAGTGAGGGGGCAGCTAATCAGCCCCAGCATTTT
V: TRBV9; J: TRBJ2-7; D: TRBD2; length: 16; size: once; CDR3: CASSARTSGSLYEQYF; DNA: TGTGCCAGCAGCGCGCGGACTAGCGGGTCCCTCTACGAGCAGTACTTC
V: TRBV18; J: TRBJ2-7; D: TRBD2; length: 17; size: -; CDR3: CASSPLVAGAISYEQYF; DNA: TGTGCCAGCTCACCATTGGTAGCGGGAGCGATTTCCTACGAGCAGTACTTC
V: TRBV28; J: TRBJ1-5; D: -; length: 17; size: few; CDR3: CASSEPRESQWNQPQHF; DNA: TGTGCCAGCAGCGAACCCAGGGAGAGTCAGTGGAATCAGCCCCAGCATTTT
V: TRBV7-3; J: TRBJ2-1; D: -; length: 15; size: -; CDR3: CASSFPGTANNEQFF; DNA: TGTGCCAGCAGCTTCCCAGGGACTGCAAACAATGAGCAGTTCTTC
V: TRBV5-1; J: TRBJ2-7; D: TRBD2; length: 15; size: once; CDR3: CASSTPGTSGIEQYF; DNA: TGCGCCAGCAGCACGCCCGGGACTAGCGGGATCGAGCAGTACTTC
V: TRBV5-4; J: TRBJ2-6; D: -; length: 16; size: -; CDR3: CASSLAGRSGANVLTF; DNA: TGTGCCAGCAGCTTGGCCGGAAGGTCTGGGGCCAACGTCCTGACTTTC
V: TRBV30; J: TRBJ2-3; D: TRBD2; length: 15; size: -; CDR3: CAWSGGGTASDTQYF; DNA: TGTGCCTGGAGTGGGGGGGGGACCGCATCAGATACGCAGTATTTT
V: TRBV6-5; J: TRBJ2-1; D: TRBD2; length: 15; size: -; CDR3: CASSFLGGRGGEQFF; DNA: TGTGCCAGCAGTTTCCTGGGCGGGAGAGGTGGTGAGCAGTTCTTC
V: TRBV2; J: TRBJ2-5; D: -; length: 15; size: -; CDR3: CASSPFVKPQEIQYF; DNA: TGTGCCAGCAGCCCGTTCGTGAAGCCCCAAGAGATCCAGTACTTC
V: TRBV7-9; J: TRBJ2-5; D: -; length: 13; size: few; CDR3: CASRSGDLETQYF; DNA: TGTGCCAGCAGATCAGGGGACTTAGAGACCCAGTACTTC
V: TRBV19; J: TRBJ2-3; D: -; length: 13; size: -; CDR3: CASKVTSADTQYF; DNA: TGTGCAAGTAAAGTGACTTCCGCGGATACGCAGTATTTT
V: TRBV27; J: TRBJ1-5; D: TRBD1; length: 18; size: -; CDR3: CASSSSLYRDRGPQPQHF; DNA: TGTGCCAGCAGTTCTTCTCTTTACCGGGACAGGGGGCCTCAGCCCCAGCATTTT
V: TRBV23-1; J: TRBJ1-4; D: -; length: 16; size: -; CDR3: CASSPDPGRQNEKLFF; DNA: TGCGCCAGCAGCCCCGATCCCGGACGACAAAATGAAAAACTGTTTTTT
V: TRBV7-2; J: TRBJ2-1; D: TRBD1; length: 15; size: -; CDR3: CASSWTGGHHNEQFF; DNA: TGTGCCAGCAGCTGGACAGGGGGTCACCACAATGAGCAGTTCTTC
V: TRBV28; J: TRBJ1-2; D: TRBD1; length: 16; size: few; CDR3: CASSSPNRQGVYGYTF; DNA: TGTGCCAGCAGTTCTCCTAACCGACAGGGGGTCTATGGCTACACCTTC
V: TRBV28; J: TRBJ2-1; D: -; length: 18; size: -; CDR3: CASSFQAMAGSSYNEQFF; DNA: TGTGCCAGCAGTTTCCAAGCTATGGCGGGGAGCTCCTACAATGAGCAGTTCTTC
V: TRBV10-3; J: TRBJ2-1; D: -; length: 13; size: -; CDR3: CAISTGASYEQFF; DNA: TGTGCCATCAGCACCGGGGCCTCCTATGAGCAGTTCTTC
V: TRBV7-2; J: TRBJ2-7; D: -; length: 15; size: -; CDR3: CASSLGSASSYEQYF; DNA: TGTGCCAGCAGCTTGGGGAGCGCCAGCTCCTACGAGCAGTACTTC
V: TRBV18; J: TRBJ2-5; D: -; length: 14; size: -; CDR3: CASSPWVDQETQYF; DNA: TGTGCCAGCTCACCGTGGGTAGACCAAGAGACCCAGTACTTC